The 25 T cell receptor beta chains given below trace back to one sample, sequenced in a study of Ad26.COV2.S vaccination and SARS-CoV-2 variants. Treatment of the sample: around 19 received Ad26.COV2.S at low or high dose, single or two shots; about five received placebo; per-sample allocation not given. Day 63 after the first vaccine or placebo injection was the time point for sampling. The repertoire was sequenced with immunoSEQ multiplex PCR; TCRdb's copy has only in-frame clones and lacks some. The data show about 390,000 clones, about nine tenths seen once. Specimen: peripheral blood, collected in a trial of Ad26.COV2.S vaccine versus placebo. These receptor sequences come from a person aged 18-60 years who received the Ad26.COV2.S COVID-19 vaccine or a placebo.

The chain joins TRBV9 to TRBJ2-7, with D tentatively TRBD1 (5 bases). V gave up 3 bases and J gave up 1 base, with 17 bases separating them. Germline values: CDR1 SGDLS, CDR2 YYNGEE. This CDR3 comprises 16 residues. The CDR3 spells CASSATGSRRSYEQYF. CDR3 DNA sequence: TGTGCCAGCAGCGCCACAGGCTCCAGGCGGTCCTACGAGCAGTACTTC. The variable domain in full, completed from reference TRBV9 and TRBJ2-7, reads DSGVTQTPKHLITATGQRVTLRCSPRSGDLSVYWYQQSLDQGLQFLIQYYNGEERAKGNILERFSAQQFPDLHSELNLSSLELGDSALYFCASSATGSRRSYEQYFGPGTRLTVT.

Only a few counts were recorded for this clone. This chain links TRBV25-1 with TRBJ2-7; D call uncertain. CDR3 length: 15 amino acids. Per germline, CDR1 MGHDK and CDR2 SYGVNS. With 1 base removed from V and 0 bases from J, the gap between germline ends came to 10 bases. The CDR3 loop is CASSEFNRASYEQYF. The CDR3 region has the DNA TGTGCCAGCAGTGAATTTAACAGAGCCTCCTACGAGCAGTACTTC.

The rearrangement links TRBV3-1 (or the pseudogene TRBV3-2) to TRBJ2-5, with D perhaps TRBD2 (6 bases). The CDR3 is 19 amino acids. The germline V and J ends were trimmed by 1 base and 5 bases, with 26 bases remaining between them. Germline-derived CDR1 and CDR2 are LGHDT and YNNKEL (reference sequence). This chain's CDR3 is CASSQGGRTLTPTSETQYF. The CDR3 nucleotides are TGTGCCAGCAGCCAAGGGGGGAGGACACTTACCCCTACTAGCGAGACCCAGTACTTC.

This clone is a singleton in its sample. Different DNA sequences within this sample yield the same CDR3. This chain uses TRBV5-6 with TRBJ2-2; D is undetermined. This CDR3 region has 13 residues. In germline, CDR1 is SGHDT, CDR2 YYEEEE. Deletions cut 0 bases from V and 2 bases from J, with 2 bases between. For the CDR3, the DNA is TGTGCCAGCAGCTTGGGCAACACCGGGGAGCTGTTTTTT. Translating it yields CASSLGNTGELFF.

The chain recombines TRBV10-3 with TRBJ2-5; 9 bases match TRBD2. CDR3 length equals 16 residues. Germline loops: CDR1 ENHRY, CDR2 SYGVKD. Trimming at V came to 4 bases and at J to 0 bases, leaving 6 bases not matched to a gene. CDR3 nucleotide sequence: TGTGCCATCAGTGGACTAGCGGAGCCGTACCAAGAGACCCAGTACTTC. Residues: CAISGLAEPYQETQYF.

The chain combines TRBV9 with TRBJ2-2, with 9 bases lining up with TRBD2. Germline V CDR1 and CDR2: SGDLS, YYNGEE. With 3 bases clipped from V and 4 bases from J, the junction kept 4 bases outside the gene matches. CDR3 length: 15 amino acids. The CDR3 nucleotides are TGTGCCAGCAGCGGAACTAGCGGGTCCACCGGGGAGCTGTTTTTT. Translating gives CASSGTSGSTGELFF.

J is TRBJ2-5 and V is TRBV18; 7 nucleotides line up with TRBD1. This CDR3 spans 13 amino acids. J lost 1 base, V lost 8 bases, and 4 bases had no gene match. Germline V gives CDR1 KGHSH, CDR2 LQKENI. The CDR3 DNA reads as TGTGCCAGCACTAACAGGGGCCAAGAGACCCAGTACTTC. Residues: CASTNRGQETQYF.

The chain links TRBV3-1 (or the pseudogene TRBV3-2) to TRBJ2-1; no firm D call. Germline CDR1 LGHDT, CDR2 YNNKEL (reference sequence). The CDR3 has 12 amino acids. V was shortened by 6 bases and J by 5 bases, with 8 bases between the two germline ends. The CDR3 spells CASRAPNNEQFF. CDR3 bases: TGTGCCAGCAGAGCCCCCAACAATGAGCAGTTCTTC.

The chain uses TRBV5-1 and TRBJ2-1, with D perhaps TRBD1 (6 bases). The CDR3 length is 15 residues. The germline gives CDR1 SGHRS, CDR2 YFSETQ. Between the trimmed V and J ends, which lost 2 bases and 0 bases, there was a span of 9 bases. CDR3 sequence: CASSFGQYSYNEQFF. For the CDR3, the DNA is TGCGCCAGCAGCTTCGGACAGTACTCCTACAATGAGCAGTTCTTC.

The genes are TRBV9 and TRBJ1-2, with D tentatively TRBD1 (5 bases). The CDR3 totals 11 residues. The germline V gene encodes CDR1 SGDLS and CDR2 YYNGEE. Trimming stripped 3 bases from V and 8 bases from J, with 8 bases between. CDR3 sequence: CASSEGRGYTF. CDR3 DNA: TGTGCCAGCAGCGAGGGGCGGGGCTACACCTTC. Based on the CDR3 plus reference TRBV9 and TRBJ1-2, the full variable domain is DSGVTQTPKHLITATGQRVTLRCSPRSGDLSVYWYQQSLDQGLQFLIQYYNGEERAKGNILERFSAQQFPDLHSELNLSSLELGDSALYFCASSEGRGYTFGSGTRLTVV.

This chain joins TRBV30 and TRBJ1-2, with TRBD1 matching 8 bases. The CDR3 totals 12 residues. V was pared by 2 bases and J by 8 bases, with 4 bases of the junction left unmatched. Germline CDR1 reads GTSNPN; CDR2 reads SVGIG (reference sequence). CDR3 DNA: TGTGCCTGGAGTCGGACAGGGAGCGGCTACACCTTC. Translated, it gives CAWSRTGSGYTF.

The chain joins TRBV7-8 to TRBJ2-1; TRBD1 agrees at 8 bases. The CDR3 runs to 16 residues. With 5 bases clipped from V and 6 bases from J, the junction kept 12 bases outside the gene matches. In germline, CDR1 is SGHVS, CDR2 FQNEAQ. CDR3: CASSPRTGLAGNEQFF. The CDR3 DNA follows: TGTGCCAGCAGCCCCCGGACAGGGCTTGCGGGCAATGAGCAGTTCTTC.

The chain combines TRBV4-1 with TRBJ1-3; D unresolved. This CDR3 comprises 17 residues. Germline assignment: CDR1 MGHRA and CDR2 YSYEKL. The ends were cut back, 0 bases at V and 0 bases at J, with 12 bases in the middle. The CDR3 protein is CASSQDWPTSSGNTIYF. In nucleotides, the CDR3 is TGCGCCAGCAGCCAAGATTGGCCGACCTCCTCTGGAAACACCATATATTTT.

The chain employs TRBV11-3 and TRBJ2-3; tentatively, D is TRBD1 or TRBD2 (5 bases each). V was pared by 8 bases and J by 0 bases, with 9 bases between. The CDR3 contains 13 residues. Germline CDR1 SGHNT, CDR2 YENEEA. CDR3 in amino acids: CASAWDSTDTQYF. The CDR3 coding sequence is TGTGCCAGCGCATGGGACAGCACAGATACGCAGTATTTT.

The CDR3 DNA reads TGTGCCAGCAGTTTATGGGCTAGCGGGGACGGCGAGACCCAGTACTTC. Its translation is CASSLWASGDGETQYF. The chain carries TRBV28 and TRBJ2-5, with 9 bases lining up with TRBD2. Unmatched junction bases numbered 7, after V lost 0 bases and J lost 5 bases. CDR3 length equals 16 residues. Germline V gene lookup returns CDR1 MDHEN and CDR2 SYDVKM.

The chain couples TRBV10-3 to TRBJ2-2; 7 nucleotides match TRBD2. CDR1 is ENHRY and CDR2 is SYGVKD in the germline V gene. This CDR3 contains 16 residues. Losses at the gene ends were 4 bases for V and 6 bases for J; bases not matched to a gene: 11. The CDR3 reads CAISAGGVGAPGELFF. The CDR3 coding sequence is TGTGCCATCAGTGCGGGGGGAGTCGGGGCCCCCGGGGAGCTGTTTTTT.

This clone was seen once. The chain has TRBV6-6 and TRBJ1-2; 10 bases align to TRBD1. J lost 3 bases, V lost 5 bases, and 6 bases had no gene match. The germline gives CDR1 MNHNY, CDR2 SVGAGI (reference sequence). The CDR3 loop spans 15 amino acids. This CDR3 reads CASSASDRGDYGYTF. The CDR3 DNA reads as TGTGCCAGCAGTGCCTCGGACAGGGGGGACTATGGCTACACCTTC.

This clone was seen a single time. The V and J genes are TRBV30 and TRBJ2-1; TRBD1 or TRBD2 may be the D gene (5 bases each). The CDR3 totals 15 residues. The germline gives CDR1 GTSNPN, CDR2 SVGIG (reference sequence). The V end lost 2 bases, the J end lost 10 bases, and 21 bases lay between the germline ends. This CDR3 reads CAWSLAGWGIWEQFF. CDR3 nucleotides: TGTGCCTGGAGTCTAGCCGGGTGGGGGATCTGGGAGCAGTTCTTC.

The chain carries TRBV3-1 (or the pseudogene TRBV3-2) and TRBJ2-7; D unresolved. V lost 2 bases to trimming and J lost 0 bases, with 5 bases between them. In germline, CDR1 is LGHDT, CDR2 YNNKEL (reference sequence). The CDR3 runs to 13 residues. DNA for the CDR3: TGTGCCAGCAGCCAACTTAGCTCCTACGAGCAGTACTTC. Its translation: CASSQLSSYEQYF.

The rearrangement joins TRBV27 to TRBJ2-7; D unclear. The germline V and J ends were trimmed by 7 bases and 2 bases, with 15 bases remaining between them. The V gene's germline CDR1 is MNHEY and CDR2 SMNVEV (reference sequence). CDR3 size: 14 residues. CDR3 DNA sequence: TGTGCCAGCAATGTAGGATCCAAGCCCTACGAGCAGTACTTC. As protein: CASNVGSKPYEQYF.

The V call is TRBV9, the J call TRBJ1-6, with unresolved D. Germline CDR1 and CDR2: SGDLS and YYNGEE. V lost 2 bases and J 8 bases, leaving 8 bases between the germline ends. This CDR3 has 13 residues. The CDR3 sequence is CASSVTPDSPLHF. The CDR3 DNA is TGTGCCAGCAGCGTTACACCCGATTCACCCCTCCACTTT.

The V gene is TRBV7-9, the J gene TRBJ2-5, with TRBD1 identical over 9 bases. J was trimmed by 5 bases and V by 4 bases; bases with no gene match: 5. Germline V gene sequence: CDR1 SEHNR, CDR2 FQNEAQ (reference sequence). There are 14 residues in the CDR3. The CDR3 DNA follows: TGTGCCAGCAGCTCCGGACAGGGGTGGGAGACCCAGTACTTC. It yields the protein CASSSGQGWETQYF. The full variable domain, with the rest looked up from reference TRBV7-9 and TRBJ2-5, is DTGVSQNPRHKITKRGQNVTFRCDPISEHNRLYWYRQTLGQGPEFLTYFQNEAQLEKSRLLSDRFSAERPKGSFSTLEIQRTEQGDSAMYLCASSSGQGWETQYFGPGTRLLVL.

CDR3 DNA sequence: TGTGCCAGCAGCTTACAGGGACTTGGGGCCAACGTCCTGACTTTC. Protein: CASSLQGLGANVLTF. The chain employs TRBV7-2 and TRBJ2-6; maybe TRBD2 (6 bases). The CDR3 is 15 residues long. Trimming took off 2 bases at V and 3 bases at J, with 8 bases between the two ends. The V gene's germline CDR1 is SGHTA and CDR2 FQGNSA.

The CDR3 region is CASKKGNEQYF. The CDR3 DNA is TGTGCCAGCAAGAAAGGGAACGAGCAGTACTTC. The chain combines TRBV12-3 or TRBV12-4 with TRBJ2-7; unclear D gene. CDR3 length: 11 residues. Trimming left V 7 bases short and J 5 bases short, with 9 bases between.

The chain couples TRBV5-1 to TRBJ1-2; D is unclear. Germline V gene sequence: CDR1 SGHRS, CDR2 YFSETQ. Trimming cost V 0 bases and J 4 bases, with 7 bases left between them. The CDR3 has 13 residues. CDR3 amino acids: CASSLAPLYGYTF. Written as DNA, the CDR3 is TGCGCCAGCAGCTTGGCCCCGCTCTATGGCTACACCTTC.